This T cell receptor (beta chain) was retrieved from a study of shared T cell receptors in the human thymus. Only in-frame clones appear in the TCRdb table, and some are missing; sequencing was by immunoSEQ multiplex PCR. There are hundreds of thousands of clones in the sample; roughly 88% occur only once, and around 0.0099% lies in the top ten. There are 14 residues in the CDR3. With 4 bases removed from V and 5 bases from J, the gap between germline ends came to 15 bases. Per germline, CDR1 SGHRS and CDR2 YFSETQ. These records were also assigned to another study, of human thymus T cells. That paper notes: The sample donors, healthy Finnish infants, were having corrective surgery for congenital heart defects. In corrective heart surgery, resections were taken, and these provided the thymus tissue. What appeared biased in thymic and blood repertoires was the usage of V and J genes. Overlap was high between thymic repertoires from unrelated individuals, as reported in related research.

Sequenced sample: thymocytes. The rearrangement links TRBV5-1 to TRBJ2-5, with D possibly matching TRBD2 (6 bases). This clonotype was obtained from a boy less than two years old with a congenital heart defect. CDR3 nucleotides: TGCGCCAGCAGCATGTCGGGGGTGGGGGAGACCCAGTACTTC. The encoded protein is CASSMSGVGETQYF.